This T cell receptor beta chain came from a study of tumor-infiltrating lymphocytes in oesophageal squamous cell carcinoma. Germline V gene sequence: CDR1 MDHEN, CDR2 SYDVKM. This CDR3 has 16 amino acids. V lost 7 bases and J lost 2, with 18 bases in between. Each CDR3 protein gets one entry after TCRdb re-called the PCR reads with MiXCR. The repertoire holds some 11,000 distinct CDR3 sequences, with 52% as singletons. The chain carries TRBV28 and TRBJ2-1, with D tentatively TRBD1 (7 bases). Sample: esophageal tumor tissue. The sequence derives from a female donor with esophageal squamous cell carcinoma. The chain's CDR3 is CASTSLAGQTYNEQFF. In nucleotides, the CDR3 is TGTGCCAGCACCTCCCTCGCGGGACAGACCTACAATGAGCAGTTCTTC.